Listed below are T cell receptor beta chains from one sample, sequenced in a study of shared clonotypes between healthy human individuals. The data were produced by immunoSEQ multiplex PCR, yet TCRdb's version contains in-frame clones alone and is incomplete. The sample records 800,000 to 1,200,000 clones, 75% to 80% being singletons. The sample consisted of memory CD4+ T cells from PBMCs. These receptors were taken from a young man in good health. Some clones in this sample may be carry-over from other donors' samples. Both conserved end residues are part of each CDR3. Fields, in order: CDR3 length, D gene, clone size, J gene, V gene, CDR3 protein, CDR3 DNA. A D gene is named only where the DNA matches it firmly. Where a row states a size, it is once, few, many or the class of an expanded clone; other rows omit it.

16 TRBD1 . TRBJ2-5 TRBV28 CASSSTGQGARETQYF TGTGCCAGCAGTTCGACGGGACAGGGGGCCCGGGAGACCCAGTACTTC
14 . . TRBJ2-7 TRBV6-1 CASSESWISYEQYF TGTGCCAGCAGTGAATCTTGGATCTCTTACGAGCAGTACTTC
18 TRBD2 . TRBJ2-4 TRBV27 CASSLGLAGGSAKNIQYF TGTGCCAGCAGTTTAGGACTAGCGGGAGGGTCTGCCAAAAACATTCAGTACTTC
15 . . TRBJ2-1 TRBV5-1 CASSVGAGTTSEQFF TGCGCCAGCAGCGTCGGGGCAGGAACGACAAGTGAGCAGTTCTTC
13 TRBD1 . TRBJ1-1 TRBV12-5 CASGLLGGGEAFF TGTGCTAGTGGTTTGCTAGGGGGCGGTGAAGCTTTCTTT
13 . once TRBJ1-5 TRBV4-1 CASSQDPGQPQHF TGCGCCAGCAGCCAAGATCCGGGTCAGCCCCAGCATTTT
16 . . TRBJ1-3 TRBV7-6 CASSLGRAGGGNTIYF TGTGCCAGCAGCTTAGGCCGGGCAGGCGGAGGAAACACCATATATTTT
15 . few TRBJ1-1 TRBV27 CASSRNSGRDTEAFF TGTGCCAGCAGCCGAAACAGTGGTAGGGACACTGAAGCTTTCTTT
15 TRBD1 . TRBJ1-2 TRBV9 CASSAQRTGLGGYTF TGTGCCAGCAGCGCCCAGAGGACAGGCCTAGGGGGCTACACCTTC
11 . . TRBJ2-1 TRBV2 CASSKGFEQFF TGTGCCAGCAGTAAGGGGTTTGAGCAGTTCTTC
14 . . TRBJ1-2 TRBV5-1 CASSKSREAPGYTF TGCGCCAGCAGCAAGTCACGGGAAGCGCCTGGCTACACCTTC
15 . . TRBJ2-6 TRBV27 CASSSWGSGANVLTF TGTGCCAGCAGTTCGTGGGGCTCTGGGGCCAACGTCCTGACTTTC
15 TRBD1 . TRBJ1-2 TRBV5-1 CASSSGRTGNDGYTF TGCGCCAGCAGCTCAGGGCGGACAGGGAACGATGGCTACACCTTC
15 . . TRBJ2-7 TRBV5-1 CASSFQGGLAHEQYF TGCGCCAGCAGCTTTCAGGGCGGTCTAGCCCACGAGCAGTACTTC
13 TRBD1 once TRBJ1-2 TRBV19 CASSNRGGYGYTF TGTGCCAGTAGTAACAGGGGTGGCTATGGCTACACCTTC
13 . . TRBJ1-2 TRBV7-8 CASKPGGGSGYTF TGTGCCAGCAAACCCGGAGGGGGGTCTGGCTACACCTTC
16 . . TRBJ2-7 TRBV9 CASSVGDFSNSYEQYF TGTGCCAGCAGCGTAGGGGACTTCTCCAACTCCTACGAGCAGTACTTC
16 TRBD2 . TRBJ2-1 TRBV29-1 CSVDVRTSGSRNEQFF TGCAGCGTTGACGTCAGGACTAGCGGGAGTAGGAATGAGCAGTTCTTC
12 . . TRBJ2-3 TRBV5-5 CASSLVGGPQYF TGTGCCAGCAGCTTGGTCGGGGGCCCGCAGTATTTT
13 . . TRBJ2-7 TRBV28 CASSLPTGYEQYF TGTGCCAGCAGTCTTCCTACAGGGTACGAGCAGTACTTC
15 . . TRBJ2-3 TRBV7-2 CASSFLAMGTDTQYF TGTGCCAGCAGCTTTCTAGCGATGGGGACAGATACGCAGTATTTT
14 . . TRBJ2-1 TRBV27 CASSRYRVNNEQFF TGTGCCAGCAGTCGCTACAGAGTTAACAATGAGCAGTTCTTC
15 . . TRBJ2-3 TRBV5-1 CASSLVGGNTDTQYF TGCGCCAGCAGCTTGGTAGGGGGGAACACAGATACGCAGTATTTT
16 . . TRBJ2-3 TRBV4-2 CASSQDLGTSTDTQYF TGTGCCAGCAGCCAAGATCTGGGGACTAGCACAGATACGCAGTATTTT
12 TRBD1 . TRBJ1-5 TRBV28 CASGTGGQPQHF TGTGCCAGTGGGACAGGGGGTCAGCCCCAGCATTTT
14 . . TRBJ2-7 TRBV5-1 CASSLVGAKYEQYF TGCGCCAGCAGCTTGGTGGGGGCCAAGTACGAGCAGTACTTC
14 . . TRBJ2-2 TRBV18 CASSPPSGPGELFF TGTGCCAGCTCACCCCCGTCAGGCCCCGGGGAGCTGTTTTTT
15 . many TRBJ1-1 TRBV5-6 CASSHATGRDTEAFF TGTGCCAGCAGCCACGCCACAGGGCGGGACACTGAAGCTTTCTTT
14 . . TRBJ2-5 TRBV5-4 CASSLSPIKETQYF TGTGCCAGCAGCTTGTCCCCAATAAAAGAGACCCAGTACTTC
14 . . TRBJ2-5 TRBV6-5 CASNPAGGKETQYF TGTGCCAGCAACCCGGCTGGAGGAAAAGAGACCCAGTACTTC
14 . . TRBJ1-2 TRBV28 CASSPSQVRYGYTF TGTGCCAGCAGCCCGAGCCAGGTCCGGTATGGCTACACCTTC
15 TRBD1 . TRBJ2-1 TRBV5-1 CASSISDRAIDEQFF TGCGCCAGCAGCATATCGGACAGGGCGATCGATGAGCAGTTCTTC
14 . once TRBJ2-4 TRBV19 CASSIGGTKNIQYF TGTGCCAGTAGTATAGGCGGGACCAAAAACATTCAGTACTTC
13 TRBD1 few TRBJ1-2 TRBV27 CASSFAQGGGYTF TGTGCCAGCAGTTTCGCCCAGGGGGGTGGCTACACCTTC
12 . . TRBJ2-1 TRBV2 CASSESYNEQFF TGTGCCAGCAGTGAGTCCTACAATGAGCAGTTCTTC
16 . . TRBJ1-6 TRBV27 CASSRAGAGDNSPLHF TGTGCCAGCAGTCGAGCTGGGGCAGGGGACAATTCACCCCTCCACTTT
17 TRBD2 . TRBJ2-1 TRBV5-1 CASSLEGGRATYNEQFF TGCGCCAGCAGCTTGGAGGGCGGGAGAGCTACCTACAATGAGCAGTTCTTC